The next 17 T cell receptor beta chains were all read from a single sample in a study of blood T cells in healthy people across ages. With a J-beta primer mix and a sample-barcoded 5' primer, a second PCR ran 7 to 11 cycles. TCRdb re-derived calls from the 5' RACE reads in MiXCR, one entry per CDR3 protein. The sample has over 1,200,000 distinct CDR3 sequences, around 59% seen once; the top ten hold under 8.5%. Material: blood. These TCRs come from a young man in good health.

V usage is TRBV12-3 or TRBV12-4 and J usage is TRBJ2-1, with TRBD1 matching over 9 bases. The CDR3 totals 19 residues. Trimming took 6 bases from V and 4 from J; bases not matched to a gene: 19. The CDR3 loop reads CASRPRTGAAAPKYNEQFF. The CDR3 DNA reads TGTGCCAGCAGACCAAGGACAGGGGCCGCTGCCCCTAAATACAATGAGCAGTTCTTC.

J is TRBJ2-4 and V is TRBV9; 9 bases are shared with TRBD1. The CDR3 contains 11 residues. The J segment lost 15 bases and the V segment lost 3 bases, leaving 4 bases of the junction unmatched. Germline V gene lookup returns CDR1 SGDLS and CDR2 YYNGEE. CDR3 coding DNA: TGTGCCAGCAGCGAAGGGACAGGGCTGTACTTC. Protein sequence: CASSEGTGLYF. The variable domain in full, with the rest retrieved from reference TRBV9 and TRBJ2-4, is DSGVTQTPKHLITATGQRVTLRCSPRSGDLSVYWYQQSLDQGLQFLIQYYNGEERAKGNILERFSAQQFPDLHSELNLSSLELGDSALYFCASSEGTGLYFGAGTRLSVL.

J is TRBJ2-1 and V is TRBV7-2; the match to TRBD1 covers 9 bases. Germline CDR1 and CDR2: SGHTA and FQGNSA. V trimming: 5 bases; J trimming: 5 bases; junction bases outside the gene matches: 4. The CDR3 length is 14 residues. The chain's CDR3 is CASSVWTGDNEQFF. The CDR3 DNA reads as TGTGCCAGCAGCGTATGGACAGGGGACAATGAGCAGTTCTTC.

The CDR3 DNA is TGTGCCAGCAGTTTATCTGGCACACATGACTACGAGCAGTACTTC. Its protein is CASSLSGTHDYEQYF. The chain is built from TRBV28 and TRBJ2-7, with D uncertain. V gave up 1 base and J gave up 3 bases, with 13 bases separating them. The germline CDR1 and CDR2 sequences are MDHEN and SYDVKM. This CDR3 is 15 amino acids long.

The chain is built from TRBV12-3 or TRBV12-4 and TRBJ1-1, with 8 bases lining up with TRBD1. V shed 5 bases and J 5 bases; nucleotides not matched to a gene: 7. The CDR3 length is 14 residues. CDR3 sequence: CASSVQGGRTEAFF. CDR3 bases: TGTGCCAGCAGTGTACAGGGGGGACGTACTGAAGCTTTCTTT.

The CDR3 sequence is CSARGQGREAFF. The CDR3 coding sequence is TGCAGTGCTAGAGGACAGGGACGTGAAGCTTTCTTT. The rearrangement links TRBV20-1 to TRBJ1-1; 7 bases line up with TRBD1. V gave up 1 base and J gave up 7 bases; unmatched junction bases: 3. Germline CDR1 DFQATT, CDR2 SNEGSKA (reference sequence). This CDR3 is built from 12 residues.

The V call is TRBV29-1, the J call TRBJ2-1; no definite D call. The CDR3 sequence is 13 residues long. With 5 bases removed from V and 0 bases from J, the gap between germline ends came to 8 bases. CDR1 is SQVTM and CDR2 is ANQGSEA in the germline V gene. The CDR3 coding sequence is TGCAGCGTTCACCAGAGCTCCTACAATGAGCAGTTCTTC. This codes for CSVHQSSYNEQFF.

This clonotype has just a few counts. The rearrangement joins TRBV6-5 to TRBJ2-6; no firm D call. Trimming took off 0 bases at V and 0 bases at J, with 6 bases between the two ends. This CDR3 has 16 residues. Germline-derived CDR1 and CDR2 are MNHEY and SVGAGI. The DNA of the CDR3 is TGTGCCAGCAGTTACTCCTCAAGCTCTGGGGCCAACGTCCTGACTTTC. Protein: CASSYSSSSGANVLTF.

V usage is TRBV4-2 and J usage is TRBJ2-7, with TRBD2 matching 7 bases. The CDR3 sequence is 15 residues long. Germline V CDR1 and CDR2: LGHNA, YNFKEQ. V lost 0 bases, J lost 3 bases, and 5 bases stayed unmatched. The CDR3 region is CASSQESGGVYEQYF. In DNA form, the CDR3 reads TGTGCCAGCAGCCAAGAATCGGGGGGTGTCTACGAGCAGTACTTC.

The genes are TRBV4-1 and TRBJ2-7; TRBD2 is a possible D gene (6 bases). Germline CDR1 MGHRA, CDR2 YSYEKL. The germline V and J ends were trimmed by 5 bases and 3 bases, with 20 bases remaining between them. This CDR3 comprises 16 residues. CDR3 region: CASSETRRGNYYEQYF. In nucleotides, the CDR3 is TGCGCCAGCAGCGAGACTAGAAGGGGTAACTACTACGAGCAGTACTTC.

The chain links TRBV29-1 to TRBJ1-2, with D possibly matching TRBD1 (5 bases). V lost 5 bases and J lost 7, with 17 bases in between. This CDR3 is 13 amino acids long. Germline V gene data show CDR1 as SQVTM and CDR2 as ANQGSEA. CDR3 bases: TGCAGCGTTTCCGGGACTGACAAGGGTGGCTACACCTTC. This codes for CSVSGTDKGGYTF.

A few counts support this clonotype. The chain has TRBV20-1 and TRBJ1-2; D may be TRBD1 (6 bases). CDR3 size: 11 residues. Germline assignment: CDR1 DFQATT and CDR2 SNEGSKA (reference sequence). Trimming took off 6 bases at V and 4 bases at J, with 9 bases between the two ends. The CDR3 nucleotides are TGCAGTGCGGACAGCCGCTATGGCTACACCTTC. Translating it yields CSADSRYGYTF.

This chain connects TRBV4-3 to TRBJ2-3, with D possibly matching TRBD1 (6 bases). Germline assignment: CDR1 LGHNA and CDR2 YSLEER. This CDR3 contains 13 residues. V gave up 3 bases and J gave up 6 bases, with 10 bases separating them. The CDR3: CASSHDRFDTQYF. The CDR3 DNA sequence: TGCGCCAGCAGCCACGACAGGTTTGATACGCAGTATTTT.

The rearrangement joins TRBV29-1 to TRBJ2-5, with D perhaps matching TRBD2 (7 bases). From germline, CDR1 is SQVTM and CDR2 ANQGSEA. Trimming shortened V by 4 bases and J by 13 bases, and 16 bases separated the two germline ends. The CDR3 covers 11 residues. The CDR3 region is CSVAGGHNMYF. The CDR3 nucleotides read TGCAGCGTTGCCGGGGGGCACAATATGTACTTC.

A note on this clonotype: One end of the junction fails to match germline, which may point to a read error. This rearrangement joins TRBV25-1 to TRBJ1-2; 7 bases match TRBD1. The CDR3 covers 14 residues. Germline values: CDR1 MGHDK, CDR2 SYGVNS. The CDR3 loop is CAGSVGGGHYGYTF. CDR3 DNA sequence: TGTGCCGGCAGTGTAGGGGGCGGACATTATGGCTACACCTTC.

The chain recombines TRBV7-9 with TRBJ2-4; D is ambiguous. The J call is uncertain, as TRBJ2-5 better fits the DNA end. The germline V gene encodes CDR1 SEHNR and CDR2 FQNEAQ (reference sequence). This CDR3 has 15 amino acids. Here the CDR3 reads CASSLSTTGWETQYF. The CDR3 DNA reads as TGTGCCAGCAGCTTATCAACTACGGGCTGGGAGACCCAGTACTTC.

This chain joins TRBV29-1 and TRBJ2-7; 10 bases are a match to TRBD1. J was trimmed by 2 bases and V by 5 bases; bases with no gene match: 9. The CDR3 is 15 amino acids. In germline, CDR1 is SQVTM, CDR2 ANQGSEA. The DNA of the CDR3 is TGCAGCGTTTACCCTCGGGACAGGGGCACCTACGAGCAGTACTTC. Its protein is CSVYPRDRGTYEQYF.